This record looks at one T cell receptor beta chain sequence and its context. Antigen specificity is unknown. The germline V gene has CDR1 SEHNR and CDR2 FQNEAQ (reference sequence). V dropped 0 bases and J dropped 2 bases, with 11 bases sitting between them. The CDR3 spans 16 residues. The data stem from a study of cytomegalovirus exposure and HLA in healthy donors. Study-level information: An earlier analysis found some 100 million unique TCR beta sequences from about 190 million T cells. When 398 donors were genotyped, about 80% of them were found to fall in the Caucasian-associated ancestry cluster. Whole-study findings and limits: Later analysis associated a missense DCLRE1C variant with TCR beta V- and J-gene trimming.

The PCR made use of 60 Vbeta and 13 Jbeta primers. Data came from immunoSEQ multiplex PCR; TCRdb stores just in-frame clones and leaves some out. The sample lists roughly 160,000 clones, about three quarters seen once, with 3.1% in the top ten. This TCR derives from a woman aged 45-65 years in good health and CMV-seropositive. Sample: PBMCs. J is TRBJ1-3 and V is TRBV7-9; D might be TRBD1 (5 bases). The CDR3 DNA is TGTGCCAGCAGCTTAGCGATGGGCAGGGCTGGAAACACCATATATTTT. It yields the protein CASSLAMGRAGNTIYF.